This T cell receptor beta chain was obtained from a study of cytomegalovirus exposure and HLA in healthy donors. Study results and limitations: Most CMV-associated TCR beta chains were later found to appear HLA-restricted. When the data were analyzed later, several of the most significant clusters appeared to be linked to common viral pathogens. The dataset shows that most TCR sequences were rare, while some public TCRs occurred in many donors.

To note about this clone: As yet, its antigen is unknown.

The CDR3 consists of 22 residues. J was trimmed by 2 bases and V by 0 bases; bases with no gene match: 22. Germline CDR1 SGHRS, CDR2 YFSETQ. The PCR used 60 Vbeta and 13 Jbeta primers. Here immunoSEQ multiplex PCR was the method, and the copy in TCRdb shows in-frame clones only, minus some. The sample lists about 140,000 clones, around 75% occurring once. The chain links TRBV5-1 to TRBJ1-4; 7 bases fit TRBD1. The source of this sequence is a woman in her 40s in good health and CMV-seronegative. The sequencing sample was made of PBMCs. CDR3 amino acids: CASSLDVWDSLSEGRTNEKLFF. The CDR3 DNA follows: TGCGCCAGCAGCTTGGACGTATGGGACAGCCTATCCGAAGGTCGCACTAATGAAAAACTGTTTTTT.